This T cell receptor (beta chain) was sequenced in a study of blood T cell repertoires in COVID-19. Those who participated ranged in age from roughly 18 to 90 years and resided in some 24 US areas. In this sample, this clone turned up a few times. The CDR3 runs 11 residues. Per the germline V gene, CDR1 is KGHDR and CDR2 is SFDVKD. The V and J ends lost 4 bases and 3 bases respectively, with 3 bases between them. Original processing notes: Amplification of reference gene primers was used by the study to estimate nucleated cell counts. The data were produced by immunoSEQ multiplex PCR, yet TCRdb's version contains in-frame clones alone and is incomplete. The DNA gave D and trimming, while V, J and clone size come from that table. This sample has approximately 450,000 clones; approximately 90% occur once, and the top ten carry over 1.5%.

Source material: PBMCs or T cells enriched from blood (not recorded which). This rearrangement joins TRBV24-1 to TRBJ2-7; D is unresolved. The TCR comes from a woman under 30 with acute COVID-19. CDR3 coding DNA: TGTGCCACCAGTGACCTCTACGAGCAGTACTTC. Translating it yields CATSDLYEQYF.